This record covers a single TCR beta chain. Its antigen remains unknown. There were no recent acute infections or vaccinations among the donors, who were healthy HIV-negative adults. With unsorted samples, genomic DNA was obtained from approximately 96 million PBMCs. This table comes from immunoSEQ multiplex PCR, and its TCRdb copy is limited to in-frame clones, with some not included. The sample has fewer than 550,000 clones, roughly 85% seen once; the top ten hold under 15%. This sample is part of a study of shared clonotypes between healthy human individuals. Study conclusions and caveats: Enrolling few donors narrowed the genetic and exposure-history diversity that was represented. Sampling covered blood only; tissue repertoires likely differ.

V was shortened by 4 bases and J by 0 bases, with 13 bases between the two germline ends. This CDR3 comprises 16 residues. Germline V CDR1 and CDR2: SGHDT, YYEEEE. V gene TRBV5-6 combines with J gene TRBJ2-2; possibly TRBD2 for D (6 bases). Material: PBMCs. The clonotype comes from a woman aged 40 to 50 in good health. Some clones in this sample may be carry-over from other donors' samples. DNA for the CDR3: TGTGCCAGCAGCCCCAGGCGGGGCACGAACACCGGGGAGCTGTTTTTT. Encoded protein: CASSPRRGTNTGELFF.